Listed below are T cell receptor beta chains from one sample, sequenced in a study of blood T cell repertoires in COVID-19. TCRdb's copy holds only in-frame clones and misses some; the assay was immunoSEQ multiplex PCR. The sample has about 76,000 clones; 70% to 90% are singletons. The sequencing input was peripheral blood. Receptors were obtained from a man under 40 with acute or convalescent COVID-19. The CDR3 runs from the conserved cysteine through the conserved F or W. The order of the fields is D gene, V gene, CDR3 protein. D genes are given only for firm matches.

D gene: TRBD1; V gene: TRBV28; CDR3 protein: CASSSRGQKTQYF
D gene: NA; V gene: TRBV7-9; CDR3 protein: CASSFAGAGETQYF
D gene: TRBD2; V gene: TRBV27; CDR3 protein: CASSFRPSGRVHTGELFF
D gene: TRBD2; V gene: TRBV5-1; CDR3 protein: CASSLVLAGGVYEQYF
D gene: TRBD1; V gene: TRBV3-1/TRBV3-2; CDR3 protein: CASSRQGGYGYTF
D gene: TRBD1; V gene: TRBV4-3; CDR3 protein: CASSQTPGQDPFFYNEQFF
D gene: TRBD2; V gene: TRBV28; CDR3 protein: CASSSSGRFYEQYF
D gene: NA; V gene: TRBV7-2; CDR3 protein: CASSPTRYEQFF
D gene: TRBD1; V gene: TRBV4-1; CDR3 protein: CASSHLLGTGNEQYF
D gene: NA; V gene: TRBV5-5; CDR3 protein: CASSQQGSYGYTF
D gene: TRBD2; V gene: TRBV4-1; CDR3 protein: CASSQTSAYTGELFF
D gene: TRBD1; V gene: TRBV7-9; CDR3 protein: CASSLGDRVLYF
D gene: TRBD1; V gene: TRBV18; CDR3 protein: CASSPDREYGYTF
D gene: TRBD1; V gene: TRBV7-2; CDR3 protein: CASSLAGQGNQPQHF
D gene: NA; V gene: TRBV18; CDR3 protein: CASSSGLYNEQFF
D gene: TRBD1; V gene: TRBV2; CDR3 protein: CASNRQGTASGELFF
D gene: NA; V gene: TRBV12-3/TRBV12-4; CDR3 protein: CASSLFGGNTIYF
D gene: TRBD2; V gene: TRBV5-1; CDR3 protein: CASSLGLPPYEQYF
D gene: NA; V gene: TRBV6-2/TRBV6-3; CDR3 protein: CASSRDLRGEQYF
D gene: NA; V gene: TRBV4-3; CDR3 protein: CASSQDRGYEQYF
D gene: NA; V gene: TRBV7-8; CDR3 protein: CASSSHSEQYF
D gene: TRBD1; V gene: TRBV7-9; CDR3 protein: CASSLATGGQETQYF
D gene: NA; V gene: TRBV6-5; CDR3 protein: CACHGTFAGELFF
D gene: TRBD2; V gene: TRBV28; CDR3 protein: CASSLGGRVETQYF
D gene: TRBD1; V gene: TRBV4-2; CDR3 protein: CASSQAADRAYSNQPQHF
D gene: TRBD1; V gene: TRBV7-9; CDR3 protein: CASSFITGDEQYF
D gene: NA; V gene: TRBV15; CDR3 protein: CATSITHLETEAFF
D gene: NA; V gene: TRBV6-5; CDR3 protein: CASSRSGARTDTQYF
D gene: NA; V gene: TRBV20-1; CDR3 protein: CSATDNYGYTF